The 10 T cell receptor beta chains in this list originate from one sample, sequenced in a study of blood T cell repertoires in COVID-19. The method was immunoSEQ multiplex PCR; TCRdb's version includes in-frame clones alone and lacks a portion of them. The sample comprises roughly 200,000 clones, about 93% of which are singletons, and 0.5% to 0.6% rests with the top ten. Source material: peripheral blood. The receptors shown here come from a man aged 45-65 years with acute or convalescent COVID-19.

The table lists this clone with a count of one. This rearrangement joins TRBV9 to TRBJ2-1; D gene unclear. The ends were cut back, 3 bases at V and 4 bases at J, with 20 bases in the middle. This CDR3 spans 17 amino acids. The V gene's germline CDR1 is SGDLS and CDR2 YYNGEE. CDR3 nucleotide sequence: TGTGCCAGCAGCGGCCCAGATAGCCCTAAAACTTACAATGAGCAGTTCTTC. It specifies CASSGPDSPKTYNEQFF.

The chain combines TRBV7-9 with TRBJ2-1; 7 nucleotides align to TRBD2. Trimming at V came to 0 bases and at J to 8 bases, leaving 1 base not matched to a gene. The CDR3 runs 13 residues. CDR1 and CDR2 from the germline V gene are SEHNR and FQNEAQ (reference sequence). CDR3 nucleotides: TGTGCCAGCAGCTTAGCGGCGGGGGATGAGCAGTTCTTC. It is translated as CASSLAAGDEQFF.

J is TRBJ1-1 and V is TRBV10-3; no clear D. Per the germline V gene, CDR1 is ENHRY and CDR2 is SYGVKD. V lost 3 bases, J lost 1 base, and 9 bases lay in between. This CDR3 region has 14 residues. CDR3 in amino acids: CAISEDGRNTEAFF. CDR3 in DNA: TGTGCCATCAGTGAAGATGGGAGGAACACTGAAGCTTTCTTT.

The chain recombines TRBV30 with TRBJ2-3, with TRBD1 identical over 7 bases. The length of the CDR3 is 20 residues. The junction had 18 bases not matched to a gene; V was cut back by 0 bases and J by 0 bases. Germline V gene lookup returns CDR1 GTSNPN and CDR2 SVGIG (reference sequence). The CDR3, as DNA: TGTGCCTGGAGTGTTTTCGGGACAGCAACTCCACCTCTGAGCACAGATACGCAGTATTTT. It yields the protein CAWSVFGTATPPLSTDTQYF. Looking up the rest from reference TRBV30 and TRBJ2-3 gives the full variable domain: SQTIHQWPATLVQPVGSPLSLECTVEGTSNPNLYWYRQAAGRGLQLLFYSVGIGQISSEVPQNLSASRPQDRQFILSSKKLLLSDSGFYLCAWSVFGTATPPLSTDTQYFGPGTRLTVL.

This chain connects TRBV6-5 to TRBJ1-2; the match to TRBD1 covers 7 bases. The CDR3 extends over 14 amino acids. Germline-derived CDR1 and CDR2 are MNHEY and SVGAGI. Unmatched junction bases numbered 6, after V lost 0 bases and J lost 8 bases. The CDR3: CASSYSSQGGGYTF. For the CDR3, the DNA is TGTGCCAGCAGTTACTCGAGCCAGGGGGGCGGCTACACCTTC.

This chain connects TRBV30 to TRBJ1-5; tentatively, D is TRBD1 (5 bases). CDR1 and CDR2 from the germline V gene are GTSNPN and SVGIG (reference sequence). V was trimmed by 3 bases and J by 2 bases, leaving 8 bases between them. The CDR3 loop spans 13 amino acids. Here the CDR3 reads CAWSKGRNQPQHF. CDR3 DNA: TGTGCCTGGAGCAAGGGGCGCAATCAGCCCCAGCATTTT. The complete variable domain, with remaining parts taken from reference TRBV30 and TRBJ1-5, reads SQTIHQWPATLVQPVGSPLSLECTVEGTSNPNLYWYRQAAGRGLQLLFYSVGIGQISSEVPQNLSASRPQDRQFILSSKKLLLSDSGFYLCAWSKGRNQPQHFGDGTRLSIL.

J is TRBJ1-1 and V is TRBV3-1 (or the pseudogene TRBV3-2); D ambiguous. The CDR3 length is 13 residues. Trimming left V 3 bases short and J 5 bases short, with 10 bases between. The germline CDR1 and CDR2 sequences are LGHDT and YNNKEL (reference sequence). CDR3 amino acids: CASSQARKTEAFF. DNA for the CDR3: TGTGCCAGCAGCCAGGCTCGTAAGACTGAAGCTTTCTTT.

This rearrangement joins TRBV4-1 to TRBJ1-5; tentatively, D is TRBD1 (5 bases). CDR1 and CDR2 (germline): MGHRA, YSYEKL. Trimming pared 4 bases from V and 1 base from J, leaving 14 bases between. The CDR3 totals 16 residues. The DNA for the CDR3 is TGCGCCAGCAGCCCGTCGGGACTGACAAGCAATCAGCCCCAGCATTTT. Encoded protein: CASSPSGLTSNQPQHF.

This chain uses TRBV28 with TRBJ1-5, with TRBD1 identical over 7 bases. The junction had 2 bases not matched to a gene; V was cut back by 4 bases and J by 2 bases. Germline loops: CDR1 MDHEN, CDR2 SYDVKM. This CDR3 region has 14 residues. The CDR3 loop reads CASSYGTGNQPQHF. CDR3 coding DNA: TGTGCCAGCAGTTACGGGACAGGCAATCAGCCCCAGCATTTT.

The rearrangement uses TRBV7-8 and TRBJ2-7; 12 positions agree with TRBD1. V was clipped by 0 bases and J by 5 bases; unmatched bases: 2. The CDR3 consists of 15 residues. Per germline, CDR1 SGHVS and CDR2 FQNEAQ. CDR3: CASSLAGQGANEQYV. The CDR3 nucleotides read TGTGCCAGCAGCTTAGCGGGACAGGGGGCAAACGAGCAGTACGTC.